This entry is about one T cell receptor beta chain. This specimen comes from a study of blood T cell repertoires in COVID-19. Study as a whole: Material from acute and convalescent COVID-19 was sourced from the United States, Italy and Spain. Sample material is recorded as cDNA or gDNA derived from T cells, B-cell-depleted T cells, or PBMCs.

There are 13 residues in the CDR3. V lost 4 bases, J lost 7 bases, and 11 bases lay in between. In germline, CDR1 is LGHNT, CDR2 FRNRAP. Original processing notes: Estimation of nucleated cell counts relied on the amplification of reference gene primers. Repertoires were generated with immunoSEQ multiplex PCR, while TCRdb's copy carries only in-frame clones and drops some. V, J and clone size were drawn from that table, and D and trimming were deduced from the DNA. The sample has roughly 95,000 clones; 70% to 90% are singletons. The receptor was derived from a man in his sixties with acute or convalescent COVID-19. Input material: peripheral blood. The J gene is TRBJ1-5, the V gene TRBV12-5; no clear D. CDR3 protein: CASGSGVHQPQHF. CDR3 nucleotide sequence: TGTGCTAGTGGTTCCGGAGTGCACCAGCCCCAGCATTTT.